This TCR beta chain was identified in a study of blood T cell repertoires in COVID-19. Study information: Sources were T cells, B-cell-depleted T cells, or PBMCs; the material itself was cDNA or gDNA.

Cohort placement rested on clinical history that participants reported themselves. In germline, CDR1 is ENHRY, CDR2 SYGVKD. V dropped 0 bases and J dropped 4; count of bases not matched to a gene: 5. The CDR3 runs 15 residues. In the authors' workflow: Reference gene primer amplification gave nucleated cell count estimates. Profiling relied on immunoSEQ multiplex PCR, and the TCRdb table lists in-frame clones only, not all of them. Clonal size and the V and J genes are those of that table, whereas D and trimming came from the DNA. The sample has some 150,000 clones, about four fifths seen once. The chain links TRBV10-3 to TRBJ2-7, with 8 bases that match TRBD2. Specimen: PBMCs or T cells enriched from blood (not recorded which). This sequence was found in a woman between 18 and 30 years old who had been exposed to COVID-19. The CDR3 here is CAISESTSVKYEQYF. The DNA of the CDR3 is TGTGCCATCAGTGAGTCGACTAGCGTAAAATACGAGCAGTACTTC.